Included here is one T cell receptor beta chain sequence, with context. These data belong to a study of blood T cell repertoires in COVID-19. Overall study: The study counted Cohort 3 donors as recovered given two negative PCRs, clearance, or symptom resolution. Donors in the United States, Italy and Spain gave samples during acute or convalescent COVID-19. Nucleic acid was either cDNA or gDNA, and it came from T cells, B-cell-depleted T cells, or PBMCs.

Profiled with immunoSEQ multiplex PCR; TCRdb holds only in-frame clones, not every one. The sample consists of 150,000 to 200,000 clones, 79% of them appearing once. Participants came from roughly 23 US areas, aged roughly 18 to 89 years. The CDR3 runs 13 residues. V was shortened by 4 bases and J by 1 base, with 5 bases between the two germline ends. Germline values: CDR1 SGHTA, CDR2 FQGNSA. This chain connects TRBV7-2 to TRBJ2-1; D not certain. The sample taken for sequencing was PBMCs or T cells enriched from blood (not recorded which). The sequence was obtained from a woman in her seventies in a cohort exposed to, infected with or recovered from COVID-19 (not recorded which). The CDR3 spells CASSWSSYNEQFF. In DNA, the CDR3 is TGTGCCAGCAGCTGGAGTTCCTACAATGAGCAGTTCTTC.